This T cell receptor beta chain was documented in a study of Ad26.COV2.S vaccination and SARS-CoV-2 variants (dated by TCRdb to about 2021). Describing the broader study: TCRbeta repertoire sequencing served as the tool for gauging how specific and how broad the SARS-CoV-2-reactive T cell receptors were following Ad26.COV2.S vaccination. A total of roughly 32 samples were included in the TCR-sequenced set, comprising roughly 20 Ad26.COV2.S vaccine recipients, 5 placebo recipients and 8 SARS-CoV-2 convalescent individuals. Results the study describes overall, beyond this receptor: Non-spike TCR breadth was comparable between vaccine and placebo recipients, consistent with the vaccine containing only spike. Substantial breadth of spike-specific CD8+ and CD4+ T cell responses was reported after vaccination. The authors noted that total T cell responses may have been underestimated by the TCR breadth and depth analyses. Higher spike-specific TCR breadth was observed in Ad26.COV2.S recipients than in placebo recipients (P = 0.0014).

With respect to this clone: The specificity of this receptor is unknown. Per-nucleotide qualities are absent, and no much larger clonotype sits a single base away.

The immunoSEQ Assay was the method used to sequence TCRbeta CDR3 regions. After extraction, genomic DNA underwent amplification by bias-controlled multiplex PCR, followed by high-throughput sequencing. Concerning the study's data processing: To quantify the absolute abundance of every unique TCRbeta CDR3 region, sequences were collapsed and filtered. T cell fraction was estimated by normalizing TCRbeta template counts to usable DNA, with usable DNA measured through amplification of reference genes found in all nucleated cells. Repertoire TCRs were annotated as SARS-CoV-2-specific when V gene, CDR3 amino acid sequence and J gene were exactly matched to a known reactive TCR set. The reference SARS-CoV-2 TCR set was obtained from MIRA and was filtered for enrichment in COVID-19-positive ImmuneCODE repertoires, whereby public or cross-reactive TCRs were removed. Based on the MIRA antigens, annotated TCRs were further analysed at the level of specific ORF or position within ORF. Breadth was defined as annotated unique rearrangements over total unique productive rearrangements; depth was the summed frequency of those rearrangements. Two-sided Wilcoxon rank-sum tests were applied when comparing TCR breadth between groups. TCRdb retrieved this table from immuneACCESS and kept in-frame rearrangements only. Not all clones are present; in checked studies, unresolved V genes account for under half, and no reason is known for the remainder. V and J calls and clone size are given by that table; D and trimming were obtained from the DNA. Here the sample has about 350,000 clones; 92% occur a single time. About 3.9% of the sample lies in the top ten.

Spanning cysteine to phenylalanine, the CDR3 consists of 14 amino acids. Of all the DNA, just the CDR3 is kept, 42 bases in frame from base 1. V drops 1 base and J drops 4 bases, leaving 9 bases in between. In the germline V gene (reference sequence), CDR1 corresponds to LNHDA and CDR2 to SQIVND. The intended sense of this specimen's time point label: individuals recovered from natural SARS-CoV-2 infection. The sequence was obtained from a human donor who had recovered from COVID-19. This chain is built from TRBV19 and TRBJ2-3; the D gene remains uncertain. The specimen comprised peripheral blood, sampled after recovery from COVID-19. The CDR3 reads CASSIAPGADTQYF. Read as DNA, the sequence is TGTGCCAGTAGTATAGCTCCCGGCGCAGATACGCAGTATTTT.